This is a list of T cell receptor beta chains from one sample in a study of OX40 agonist ivuxolimab in advanced cancers. Generated by immunoSEQ multiplex PCR, the TCRdb table keeps only in-frame clones and is missing some. This table holds 65,000 to 80,000 clones, approximately 80% found once. The sequenced sample was CD4+ or CD8+ T cells sorted from blood, obtained in a trial of the OX40 agonist ivuxolimab. The receptors derive from an adult with an advanced solid tumor such as melanoma, head and neck, liver or kidney cancer. The CDR3 runs from the conserved cysteine through the conserved F or W. D genes are given only for firm matches. The size field is filled for only some rows; it gives once, few, many or a size class.

D gene,clone size,V gene,J gene,CDR3 protein,CDR3 DNA
TRBD2,.,TRBV13,TRBJ2-1,CASSGRTSGDNNEQFF,TGTGCCAGCAGCGGAAGGACTAGCGGGGATAACAATGAGCAGTTCTTC
TRBD1,.,TRBV7-2,TRBJ1-1,CASSFQGAWDTEAFF,TGTGCCAGCAGCTTTCAGGGGGCATGGGACACTGAAGCTTTCTTT
.,once,TRBV25-1,TRBJ1-2,CASSEGQAGNYGYTF,TGTGCCAGCAGTGAGGGTCAGGCGGGGAACTATGGCTACACCTTC
TRBD2,.,TRBV11-1,TRBJ2-5,CASNIGRMTSGTKETQYF,TGTGCCAGCAACATTGGCCGCATGACTAGCGGGACGAAAGAGACCCAGTACTTC
.,.,TRBV11-2,TRBJ1-2,CASSLIPGSGGYTF,TGTGCCAGCAGCTTAATTCCGGGATCTGGCGGCTACACCTTC
.,.,TRBV28,TRBJ1-4,CASSTQGWGEKLLF,TGTGCCAGCAGTACCCAGGGGTGGGGTGAAAAACTGCTTTTT
.,.,TRBV7-9,TRBJ2-2,CASSSGTYTGELFF,TGTGCCAGCAGCTCCGGGACCTACACCGGGGAGCTGTTTTTT
TRBD1,once,TRBV28,TRBJ1-2,CASSLGTGWGLSGGYTF,TGTGCCAGCAGTTTGGGGACAGGGTGGGGACTTTCGGGTGGCTACACCTTC
.,.,TRBV6-5,TRBJ2-6,CASSYYGANVLTF,TGTGCCAGCAGTTACTATGGGGCCAACGTCCTGACTTTC
TRBD1,.,TRBV5-1,TRBJ2-3,CASSLGVGTEGTDTQYF,TGCGCCAGCAGCTTGGGGGTCGGGACAGAGGGCACAGATACGCAGTATTTT
.,.,TRBV19,TRBJ2-2,CASSSGPNTPNTGELFF,TGTGCCAGTAGTTCCGGGCCCAACACCCCGAACACCGGGGAGCTGTTTTTT
.,.,TRBV6-5,TRBJ1-1,CASSSTSTEAFF,TGTGCCAGCAGTTCCACTTCGACTGAAGCTTTCTTT
.,.,TRBV30,TRBJ1-6,CAWSGSGVMRSPLHF,TGTGCCTGGAGCGGGAGTGGGGTGATGAGGTCACCCCTCCACTTT
TRBD1,few,TRBV7-2,TRBJ2-5,CASSSSSTGGGETQYF,TGTGCCAGCAGCTCCAGTTCTACAGGGGGCGGGGAGACCCAGTACTTC
.,.,TRBV6-6,TRBJ2-3,CASRRQALFTDTQYF,TGTGCCAGCAGGAGACAGGCCCTTTTCACAGATACGCAGTATTTT
.,.,TRBV5-1,TRBJ2-3,CASSLGLPSTDTQYF,TGCGCCAGCAGCTTGGGGCTCCCTAGCACAGATACGCAGTATTTT
.,.,TRBV18,TRBJ1-2,CASSPPDAGNYGYTF,TGTGCCAGCTCACCACCAGATGCCGGTAACTATGGCTACACCTTC
.,.,TRBV5-1,TRBJ2-1,CASSLGQGLGGEQFF,TGCGCCAGCAGCTTGGGGCAGGGACTGGGTGGTGAGCAGTTCTTC
.,.,TRBV10-3,TRBJ1-5,CAISESSFSQPQHF,TGTGCCATCAGTGAATCGAGTTTTAGTCAGCCCCAGCATTTT
TRBD1,.,TRBV6-1,TRBJ1-1,CASSGRTGGFWNTEAFF,TGTGCCAGCAGTGGCAGGACAGGGGGGTTTTGGAACACTGAAGCTTTCTTT
.,few,TRBV2,TRBJ1-1,CASSEAASRAFF,TGTGCCAGCAGTGAAGCTGCCAGCAGGGCTTTCTTT
.,few,TRBV2,TRBJ1-2,CASTGTAVGYGYTF,TGTGCCAGCACCGGGACGGCCGTTGGCTATGGCTACACCTTC
.,.,TRBV5-1,TRBJ2-2,CASSLRASVNTGELFF,TGCGCCAGCAGCTTGAGGGCTAGCGTGAACACCGGGGAGCTGTTTTTT
.,few,TRBV5-4,TRBJ2-1,CASSLDPAAGGLYNEQFF,TGTGCCAGCAGCTTGGACCCCGCTGCAGGGGGACTCTACAATGAGCAGTTCTTC
.,.,TRBV27,TRBJ2-5,CAPRDVQQYF,TGTGCCCCCCGCGATGTTCAGCAGTACTTC
TRBD1,few,TRBV30,TRBJ2-2,CAWWGQATTGELFF,TGTGCCTGGTGGGGACAGGCGACCACCGGGGAGCTGTTTTTT
.,.,TRBV19,TRBJ2-6,CASSIRGNLGLAGANVLTF,TGTGCCAGTAGTATAAGGGGAAATCTGGGGCTCGCTGGGGCCAACGTCCTGACTTTC
.,few,TRBV6-5,TRBJ1-2,CASRPPATYGYTF,TGTGCCAGCAGACCCCCGGCCACCTATGGCTACACCTTC
TRBD1,.,TRBV6-1,TRBJ1-3,CASSTRGSSGNTIYF,TGTGCCAGCAGCACCAGGGGGAGCTCTGGAAACACCATATATTTT
TRBD2,.,TRBV9,TRBJ2-1,CASSPRGGSEQFF,TGTGCCAGCAGCCCCCGGGGGGGGAGTGAGCAGTTCTTC
.,.,TRBV11-2,TRBJ2-6,CASSPLYPANVLTF,TGTGCCAGCAGCCCCTTATACCCGGCCAACGTCCTGACTTTC
TRBD1,.,TRBV5-4,TRBJ2-7,CASSLGAGGFTEQYF,TGTGCCAGCAGCTTGGGGGCAGGGGGCTTTACCGAGCAGTACTTC
TRBD2,.,TRBV9,TRBJ2-5,CASSVGLADFQETQYF,TGTGCCAGCAGCGTCGGACTAGCGGACTTCCAAGAGACCCAGTACTTC
TRBD2,.,TRBV7-2,TRBJ2-1,CASSPPWDYYNEQFF,TGTGCCAGCAGCCCACCCTGGGACTACTACAATGAGCAGTTCTTC
.,.,TRBV7-2,TRBJ2-2,CASSQWGLVNTGELFF,TGTGCCAGCAGCCAGTGGGGACTCGTGAACACCGGGGAGCTGTTTTTT
.,.,TRBV4-1,TRBJ2-4,CASSPTTLAKNIQYF,TGCGCCAGCAGCCCTACGACCTTAGCCAAAAACATTCAGTACTTC
.,.,TRBV5-4,TRBJ2-2,CASSLDRNTGELFF,TGTGCCAGCAGCCTGGACAGGAACACCGGGGAGCTGTTTTTT
TRBD2,.,TRBV30,TRBJ2-3,CAWTLASGMADTQYF,TGTGCCTGGACCCTGGCTAGCGGAATGGCAGATACGCAGTATTTT
TRBD1,.,TRBV12-5,TRBJ2-5,CASGLGNDREQPLYF,TGTGCTAGTGGTTTGGGAAACGACAGGGAACAGCCCCTCTACTTC
.,.,TRBV19,TRBJ2-5,CASSIQGEETQYF,TGTGCCAGTAGTATACAGGGAGAAGAGACCCAGTACTTC
TRBD1,.,TRBV10-3,TRBJ2-1,CAISESQDRIAYNEQFF,TGTGCCATCAGTGAGTCCCAGGACAGGATTGCTTACAATGAGCAGTTCTTC
TRBD1,.,TRBV19,TRBJ2-2,CASSIAATGFGRTGELFF,TGTGCCAGTAGTATCGCGGCGACAGGGTTCGGGCGGACCGGGGAGCTGTTTTTT
.,.,TRBV7-2,TRBJ2-3,CASSPRRTDTQYF,TGTGCCAGCAGCCCCCGGCGGACAGATACGCAGTATTTT
TRBD2,.,TRBV7-9,TRBJ2-1,CASSPSRAGGSNEQFF,TGTGCCAGCAGCCCTTCTCGAGCGGGAGGATCAAATGAGCAGTTCTTC
.,.,TRBV28,TRBJ2-7,CASSLMWLGREQYF,TGTGCCAGCAGTCTTATGTGGCTGGGGAGGGAGCAGTACTTC
.,once,TRBV7-2,TRBJ2-6,CASSPRTAGANVLTF,TGTGCCAGCAGCCCCCGGACAGCCGGGGCCAACGTCCTGACTTTC
.,.,TRBV6-6,TRBJ1-5,CASSPRGENQPQHF,TGTGCCAGCAGTCCCAGAGGGGAGAATCAGCCCCAGCATTTT
TRBD1,.,TRBV5-1,TRBJ2-5,CASSVTGQGGETQYF,TGCGCCAGCAGCGTAACGGGACAGGGAGGGGAGACCCAGTACTTC
.,.,TRBV2,TRBJ2-5,CASDRGMKETQYF,TGTGCCAGCGATAGGGGGATGAAAGAGACCCAGTACTTC